The 31 T cell receptor beta chains presented below share a single source sample, sequenced in a study of blood T cell repertoires in COVID-19. Sequenced by immunoSEQ multiplex PCR; TCRdb stores in-frame clones only, minus some. The table lists 150,000 to 200,000 clones, approximately 86% of them singletons. The sample taken for sequencing was peripheral blood. All receptors come from a woman aged 35 to 49 with COVID-19, enrolled during active disease.

This clone was found once. The chain is built from TRBV19 and TRBJ1-6; D may be TRBD1 (6 bases). Germline lookup yields CDR1 LNHDA and CDR2 SQIVND (reference sequence). V lost 5 bases to trimming and J lost 14 bases, with 16 bases between them. The CDR3 is 13 residues long. The chain's CDR3 is CASSSGQSLALHF. CDR3 nucleotides: TGTGCCAGTAGTTCTGGACAGTCATTGGCCCTCCACTTT. Combining the CDR3 with reference TRBV19 and TRBJ1-6 gives the whole variable domain DGGITQSPKYLFRKEGQNVTLSCEQNLNHDAMYWYRQDPGQGLRLIYYSQIVNDFQKGDIAEGYSVSREKKESFPLTVTSAQKNPTAFYLCASSSGQSLALHFGNGTRLTVT.

DNA of the CDR3: TGTGCCAGCAGCCAAGGGCGGCAGAACAATCAGCCCCAGCATTTT. Translation: CASSQGRQNNQPQHF. V gene TRBV4-2 combines with J gene TRBJ1-5; D not resolved. Trimming took 1 base from V and 3 from J, leaving 10 bases between them. Germline V CDR1 and CDR2: LGHNA, YNFKEQ. This CDR3 comprises 15 residues.

The V gene is TRBV9, the J gene TRBJ2-1; D might be TRBD1 (5 bases). Germline values: CDR1 SGDLS, CDR2 YYNGEE. Trimming shortened V by 8 bases and J by 9 bases, and 15 bases separated the two germline ends. The CDR3 is 12 residues long. For the CDR3, the DNA is TGTGCCAGTGGGGCTAGTCACGGTGAGCAGTTCTTC. Translated: CASGASHGEQFF.

This rearrangement joins TRBV4-2 to TRBJ1-1, with D maybe TRBD1 (5 bases). Deletions cut 0 bases from V and 7 bases from J, with 12 bases between. Germline CDR1 reads LGHNA; CDR2 reads YNFKEQ. The CDR3 has 14 residues. For the CDR3, the DNA is TGTGCCAGCAGCCAAGATCAGGGCTTCGATGAAGCTTTCTTT. Translated: CASSQDQGFDEAFF.

This chain links TRBV5-8 with TRBJ2-1; 10 nucleotides align to TRBD2. With V trimmed by 4 bases and J by 9 bases, 10 bases remained unmatched. The germline V gene has CDR1 SGHTS and CDR2 YDEGEE. The CDR3 spans 15 residues. The DNA of the CDR3 is TGTGCCAGCAGCATGATTCTAGCGGGAGATAGTGAGCAGTTCTTC. Translating it yields CASSMILAGDSEQFF.

The chain combines TRBV7-2 with TRBJ1-5; D is perhaps TRBD1 (5 bases). This CDR3 comprises 16 residues. Deletions cut 2 bases from V and 9 bases from J, with 20 bases between. From germline, CDR1 is SGHTA and CDR2 FQGNSA. The CDR3 DNA reads as TGTGCCAGCAGCTTAATGGGGCCGGCAGGGAGGGGGCCCCAGCATTTT. This codes for CASSLMGPAGRGPQHF.

The gene calls are TRBV28 and TRBJ2-7, with D possibly matching TRBD1 (7 bases). The length of the CDR3 is 16 residues. The germline V and J ends were trimmed by 1 base and 0 bases, with 13 bases remaining between them. The V gene's germline CDR1 is MDHEN and CDR2 SYDVKM. The CDR3 coding sequence is TGTGCCAGCAGTTTATTAGGCCAGGGGGGCTCCTACGAGCAGTACTTC. It specifies CASSLLGQGGSYEQYF.

The V call is TRBV30, the J call TRBJ2-1; TRBD2 agrees at 7 bases. The CDR3 covers 12 residues. CDR1 is GTSNPN, CDR2 SVGIG, per germline (reference sequence). V shed 4 bases and J 8 bases; nucleotides not matched to a gene: 5. The CDR3: CAWNRGVHEQFF. DNA of the CDR3: TGTGCCTGGAACCGGGGGGTCCATGAGCAGTTCTTC.

This chain connects TRBV30 to TRBJ2-7; 7 positions agree with TRBD1. CDR3 length equals 16 residues. Germline V lookup: CDR1 GTSNPN, CDR2 SVGIG (reference sequence). With 0 bases clipped from V and 4 bases from J, the junction kept 12 bases outside the gene matches. CDR3 in amino acids: CAWSVGTINRGYEQYV. CDR3 nucleotides: TGTGCCTGGAGTGTAGGAACCATAAACAGGGGTTACGAGCAGTACGTC.

The chain carries TRBV30 and TRBJ2-5, with D perhaps TRBD2 (5 bases). Trimming took off 2 bases at V and 7 bases at J, with 8 bases between the two ends. Germline CDR1 is GTSNPN and CDR2 is SVGIG (reference sequence). The CDR3 sequence is 11 residues long. DNA for the CDR3: TGTGCCTGGAGTCCCCGGGGGACCCAGTACTTC. It translates to CAWSPRGTQYF.

The V call is TRBV4-1, the J call TRBJ2-3; D is uncertain. Looked up from germline, CDR1 is MGHRA and CDR2 is YSYEKL. The V gene lost 0 bases and the J gene lost 5 bases, with 12 bases spanning the gap. The CDR3 is made up of 15 amino acids. The CDR3 is CASSQEGSGGDTQYF. The CDR3 DNA is TGCGCCAGCAGCCAAGAAGGCTCCGGCGGAGATACGCAGTATTTT.

The gene calls are TRBV28 and TRBJ2-4; 8 bases agree with TRBD2. The CDR3 has 15 amino acids. Germline V gene data show CDR1 as MDHEN and CDR2 as SYDVKM. V dropped 3 bases and J dropped 7; count of bases not matched to a gene: 8. Written as DNA, the CDR3 is TGTGCCAGCAGTTTTGGGACTAGTAAGAGGAACATTCAGTACTTC. Protein product: CASSFGTSKRNIQYF.

This clone showed up just a few times. This sequence joins TRBV7-3 and TRBJ2-5; 10 nucleotides agree with TRBD2. Germline CDR1 and CDR2: SGHTA and FQGTGA. The length of the CDR3 is 15 residues. Germline trimming cut 3 bases from V and 5 bases from J; bases unmatched to any gene: 6. The CDR3 bases are TGTGCCAGCAGCTTGGGGACTAGCGCTTTGGAGACCCAGTACTTC. Its translation is CASSLGTSALETQYF.

The chain is built from TRBV6-5 and TRBJ1-3; 8 bases fit TRBD1. The CDR3 length is 15 residues. The V segment lost 4 bases and the J segment 2 bases; nucleotides outside the gene matches: 4. Germline CDR1 reads MNHEY; CDR2 reads SVGAGI. The chain's CDR3 is CASSLQTGAGNTIYF. The CDR3 nucleotides are TGTGCCAGCAGTTTACAGACAGGGGCTGGAAACACCATATATTTT.

This clone turned up a few times. This chain uses TRBV19 with TRBJ2-7, with D hard to call. CDR1 and CDR2 from the germline V gene are LNHDA and SQIVND (reference sequence). This CDR3 has 15 amino acids. V dropped 6 bases and J dropped 3 bases, with 18 bases sitting between them. The DNA for the CDR3 is TGTGCCAGTAGCGACGACACCATCTCTTACTACGAGCAGTACTTC. Its protein product is CASSDDTISYYEQYF.

This chain uses TRBV29-1 with TRBJ2-1; possibly TRBD1 for D (5 bases). The CDR3 consists of 11 residues. CDR1 SQVTM and CDR2 ANQGSEA come from the germline V gene. The ends were cut back, 3 bases at V and 7 bases at J, with 7 bases in the middle. The CDR3 nucleotides read TGCAGCGTTGAGCCAGGGAATGAGCAGTTCTTC. Amino acid sequence: CSVEPGNEQFF.

The V call is TRBV9, the J call TRBJ2-3; D unclear. V shed 3 bases and J shed 2 bases, with 10 bases lying between them. Germline loops: CDR1 SGDLS, CDR2 YYNGEE. CDR3 length: 14 amino acids. CDR3 sequence (DNA): TGTGCCAGCAGCGAGACTCCCCTCACAGATACGCAGTATTTT. Translation: CASSETPLTDTQYF.

This clone was seen just once. The J gene is TRBJ2-5, the V gene TRBV5-6; 7 nucleotides match TRBD2. Trimming at V came to 2 bases and at J to 3 bases, leaving 7 bases not matched to a gene. Germline V lookup: CDR1 SGHDT, CDR2 YYEEEE. The CDR3 runs 15 residues. For the CDR3, the DNA is TGTGCCAGCAGCTTCTTGGCGGGAGTAAAAGAGACCCAGTACTTC. This sequence encodes CASSFLAGVKETQYF.

The CDR3 DNA reads as TGTGCCAGCAGCCAAGACAGGAACACTGAAGCTTTCTTT. Translating it yields CASSQDRNTEAFF. V usage is TRBV14 and J usage is TRBJ1-1; no firm D call. V was pared by 0 bases and J by 1 base, with 3 bases between. Per germline, CDR1 SGHDN and CDR2 FVKESK. This CDR3 has 13 residues.

The rearrangement uses TRBV13 and TRBJ1-1; 7 nucleotides match TRBD1. J lost 0 bases, V lost 11 bases, and 12 bases had no gene match. The V gene's germline CDR1 is PRHDT and CDR2 FYEKMQ (reference sequence). The CDR3 loop spans 15 amino acids. CDR3 DNA: TGTGCCTGCTTATGGACAGGAAACATGAACACTGAAGCTTTCTTT. Its translation: CACLWTGNMNTEAFF.

In nucleotides, the CDR3 is TGTGCCAGCAGTTTCCTCCCCCCCTCCTACGAGCAGTACTTC. Translated, it gives CASSFLPPSYEQYF. The rearrangement joins TRBV6-5 to TRBJ2-7; D gene ambiguous. Germline CDR1 and CDR2: MNHEY and SVGAGI. The CDR3 totals 14 residues. V was cut by 4 bases and J by 0 bases, with 10 bases left in between.

The chain recombines TRBV5-6 with TRBJ1-6, with D hard to call. The CDR3 runs to 15 residues. Germline loops: CDR1 SGHDT, CDR2 YYEEEE. V lost 2 bases and J 6 bases, leaving 12 bases between the germline ends. The chain's CDR3 is CASSFGFLGNSPLHF. The CDR3 DNA reads TGTGCCAGCAGCTTCGGGTTCCTCGGTAATTCACCCCTCCACTTT.

V usage is TRBV7-9 and J usage is TRBJ1-5, with unresolved D. This CDR3 has 14 amino acids. The V gene lost 3 bases and the J gene lost 4 bases, with 10 bases spanning the gap. Germline values: CDR1 SEHNR, CDR2 FQNEAQ (reference sequence). CDR3 DNA: TGTGCCAGCAGCTTGGAGGGCGGTAATCAGCCCCAGCATTTT. Its translation: CASSLEGGNQPQHF.

The V and J genes are TRBV10-2 and TRBJ2-7; D perhaps matches TRBD2 (6 bases). The germline gives CDR1 WSHSY, CDR2 SAAADI. This CDR3 has 13 residues. V was cut by 6 bases and J by 6 bases, with 15 bases left in between. The CDR3 region has the DNA TGCGCCAGCAGCTTCCGGGACTCGTTCGAGCAGTACGTC. Translation: CASSFRDSFEQYV.

The rearrangement joins TRBV27 to TRBJ2-7, with 7 bases identical to TRBD1. Germline CDR1 reads MNHEY; CDR2 reads SMNVEV (reference sequence). The CDR3 spans 13 residues. The V and J ends lost 8 bases and 5 bases, in that order; junction bases with no gene match: 9. The DNA of the CDR3 is TGTGCCAGCGGCAGGACAGGACCCCACGAGCAGTACTTC. Its translation: CASGRTGPHEQYF.

This chain links TRBV30 with TRBJ1-1, with D possibly TRBD1 on 6 matching bases. The CDR3 has 12 residues. The germline gives CDR1 GTSNPN, CDR2 SVGIG (reference sequence). V was clipped by 5 bases and J by 2 bases, with 9 bases between them. The CDR3 DNA is TGTGCCTGGTCACAGGGAAACACTGAAGCTTTCTTT. It is translated as CAWSQGNTEAFF.

The V and J genes are TRBV9 and TRBJ2-5; 8 nucleotides align to TRBD1. With V trimmed by 2 bases and J by 5 bases, 2 bases remained unmatched. Germline CDR1 SGDLS, CDR2 YYNGEE. The CDR3 consists of 13 residues. The CDR3 nucleotides are TGTGCCAGCAGCGTGACAGGGGAGGAGACCCAGTACTTC. Protein: CASSVTGEETQYF.

In its sample, this clone was seen a few times. The chain has TRBV29-1 and TRBJ2-1; D is possibly TRBD2 (6 bases). The CDR3 has 14 amino acids. Deletions cut 6 bases from V and 3 bases from J, with 15 bases between. Germline CDR1 reads SQVTM; CDR2 reads ANQGSEA. CDR3 in amino acids: CSVTGLGNYNEQFF. CDR3 nucleotides: TGCAGCGTAACGGGACTTGGTAACTACAATGAGCAGTTCTTC.

The count of this clone is one. The V and J genes are TRBV18 and TRBJ2-5; 8 nucleotides agree with TRBD2. Germline-derived CDR1 and CDR2 are KGHSH and LQKENI. The junction had 0 bases not matched to a gene; V was cut back by 5 bases and J by 1 base. The length of the CDR3 is 13 residues. CDR3: CASSAGGQETQYF. CDR3 bases: TGTGCCAGCTCAGCGGGAGGCCAAGAGACCCAGTACTTC.

The V call is TRBV5-1, the J call TRBJ2-7, with D possibly being TRBD2 (5 bases). Germline assignment: CDR1 SGHRS and CDR2 YFSETQ. Trimming pared 2 bases from V and 7 bases from J, leaving 16 bases between. This CDR3 region has 14 residues. The CDR3 DNA follows: TGCGCCAGCAGCTTCAGAGGCCCGGACTTGGAGCAGTACTTC. Its translation is CASSFRGPDLEQYF.

This clone has only a few counts. The chain combines TRBV27 with TRBJ2-2; D remains ambiguous. The germline V gene encodes CDR1 MNHEY and CDR2 SMNVEV (reference sequence). The CDR3 is made up of 16 amino acids. V was cut by 0 bases and J by 0 bases, with 8 bases left in between. In DNA form, the CDR3 reads TGTGCCAGCAGTTTATCTTCCTTTGCGAACACCGGGGAGCTGTTTTTT. It codes for CASSLSSFANTGELFF.